This T cell receptor beta chain was identified during a study of blood T cell repertoires in COVID-19. Study-wide context: Sites in the United States, Italy and Spain provided acute and convalescent COVID-19 samples. Nucleic acid was either cDNA or gDNA, and it came from T cells, B-cell-depleted T cells, or PBMCs.

Per the study methods: Nucleated cell counts were estimated from reference gene primer amplification. TCRdb's copy holds only in-frame clones and misses some; the assay was immunoSEQ multiplex PCR. V and J calls and clone size are given by that table; D and trimming were obtained from the DNA. This sample has about 160,000 clones, with over 60% found just once. The CDR3 totals 14 residues. Trimming removed 3 bases from V and 3 bases from J; junction bases left unmatched: 1. CDR1 SGHNT and CDR2 YYREEE come from the germline V gene (reference sequence). This chain joins TRBV5-4 and TRBJ2-3; 10 positions match TRBD1. The clonotype comes from a man aged 60 to 75 with acute or convalescent COVID-19. Sequenced input: peripheral blood. Here the CDR3 reads CASSWDRGTDTQYF. In DNA, the CDR3 is TGTGCCAGCAGCTGGGACAGGGGAACAGATACGCAGTATTTT. Full variable domain (outside the CDR3, taken from reference TRBV5-4 and TRBJ2-3): ETGVTQSPTHLIKTRGQQVTLRCSSQSGHNTVSWYQQALGQGPQFIFQYYREEENGRGNFPPRFSGLQFPNYSSELNVNALELDDSALYLCASSWDRGTDTQYFGPGTRLTVL.